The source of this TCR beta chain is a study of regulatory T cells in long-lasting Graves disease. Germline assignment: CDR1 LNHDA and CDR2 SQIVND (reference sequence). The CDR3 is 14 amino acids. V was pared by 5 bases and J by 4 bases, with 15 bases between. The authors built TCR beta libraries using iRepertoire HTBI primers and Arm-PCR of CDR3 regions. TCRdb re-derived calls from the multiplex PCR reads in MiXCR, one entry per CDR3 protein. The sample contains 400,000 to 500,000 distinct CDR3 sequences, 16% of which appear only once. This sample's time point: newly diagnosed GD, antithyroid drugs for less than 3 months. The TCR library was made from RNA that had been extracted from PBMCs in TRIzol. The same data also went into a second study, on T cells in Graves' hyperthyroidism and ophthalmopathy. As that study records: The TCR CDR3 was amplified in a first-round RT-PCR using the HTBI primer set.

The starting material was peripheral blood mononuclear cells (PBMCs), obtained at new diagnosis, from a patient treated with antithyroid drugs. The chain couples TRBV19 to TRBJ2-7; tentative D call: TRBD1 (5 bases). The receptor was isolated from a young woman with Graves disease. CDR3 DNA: TGTGCCAGTAGTGGGGCGTTGGGGTTTTACGAGCAGTACTTC. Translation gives CASSGALGFYEQYF.